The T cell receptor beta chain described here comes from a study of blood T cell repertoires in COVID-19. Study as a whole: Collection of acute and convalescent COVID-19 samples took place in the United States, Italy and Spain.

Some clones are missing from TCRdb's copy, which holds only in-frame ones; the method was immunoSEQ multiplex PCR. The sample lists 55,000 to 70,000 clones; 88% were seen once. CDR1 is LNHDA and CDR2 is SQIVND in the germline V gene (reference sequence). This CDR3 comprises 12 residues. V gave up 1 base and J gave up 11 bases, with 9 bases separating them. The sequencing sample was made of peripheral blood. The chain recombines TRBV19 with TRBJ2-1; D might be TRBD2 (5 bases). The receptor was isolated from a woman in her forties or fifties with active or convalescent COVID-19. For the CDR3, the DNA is TGTGCCAGTAGTATAGCGGGAAATAAGCAGTTCTTC. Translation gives CASSIAGNKQFF.